This TCR beta chain appears in the sequencing data of a study of blood T cell repertoires in COVID-19. Study information: Italy, Spain and the United States were the sources of the convalescent and acute COVID-19 samples.

The CDR3 totals 15 residues. V was cut by 5 bases and J by 3 bases, with 14 bases left in between. Per the germline V gene, CDR1 is SGHTA and CDR2 is FQGNSA. Here immunoSEQ multiplex PCR was the method, and the copy in TCRdb shows in-frame clones only, minus some. The sample gives roughly 300,000 clones, roughly nine tenths of which show up once; approximately 12% is in the top ten. The TCR originated in a young woman with COVID-19, enrolled during active disease. What was sequenced was peripheral blood. The chain recombines TRBV7-2 with TRBJ2-1, with D possibly being TRBD1 (6 bases). CDR3 amino acids: CASSPQGKNYNEQFF. The CDR3 DNA sequence: TGTGCCAGCAGCCCCCAGGGGAAGAACTACAATGAGCAGTTCTTC.